The clone carrying this T cell receptor (beta chain) was picked up a small number of times. Its antigen is not known. TCRdb reanalysed the reads using MiXCR and keeps one entry per CDR3 protein. The table lists approximately 600,000 distinct CDR3 sequences, 40% of them singletons. V dropped 1 base and J dropped 8 bases, with 5 bases sitting between them. This CDR3 is 11 amino acids long. Germline CDR1 MDHEN, CDR2 SYDVKM. These data come from a study of T cell repertoires in cytomegalovirus infection. Overall study context: Researchers turned to recently identified HLA-C-restricted CMV epitopes as well as well-studied HLA-B-restricted ones. Indicated by public TCR beta signatures were CMV infection and matching HLA type. Whole-study results and caveats: Pooled public TCR beta family frequency picked out CMV carriers with the relevant HLA. CMV-specific TCR beta clonotypes restricted by HLA-C dominated the ex vivo response.

This sample comprised cultured PBMCs, obtained from culture after CMV antigen stimulation. The V and J genes are TRBV28 and TRBJ1-1, with D uncertain. This TCR was recovered from a human donor in good health (CMV status not recorded). Some clones in this sample may be carry-over from other donors' samples. This chain's CDR3 is CASSLSREAFF. In DNA form, the CDR3 reads TGTGCCAGCAGTTTATCCAGGGAAGCTTTCTTT. The variable domain in full, with the rest retrieved from reference TRBV28 and TRBJ1-1, is DVKVTQSSRYLVKRTGEKVFLECVQDMDHENMFWYRQDPGLGLRLIYFSYDVKMKEKGDIPEGYSVSREKKERFSLILESASTNQTSMYLCASSLSREAFFGQGTRLTVV.